This passage covers 10 T cell receptor beta chains from one sample sequenced in a study of cytomegalovirus exposure and HLA in healthy donors. A multiplex PCR was run with 60 Vbeta primers and 13 Jbeta primers. Profiled with immunoSEQ multiplex PCR; TCRdb holds only in-frame clones, not every one. Of around 100,000 clones listed, around 69% are singletons. Sequenced material: PBMCs. The receptor set was obtained from a man aged 25-40 years in good health and CMV-seronegative.

The genes are TRBV6-1 and TRBJ1-5, with 7 bases identical to TRBD1. V trimming: 4 bases; J trimming: 8 bases; junction bases outside the gene matches: 8. Germline V gene data show CDR1 as MNHNS and CDR2 as SASEGT. The CDR3 is 14 residues long. The CDR3 spells CASSGTGQSEPQHF. In DNA, the CDR3 is TGTGCCAGCAGTGGGACAGGCCAATCCGAGCCCCAGCATTTT.

The chain employs TRBV4-2 and TRBJ2-7; no firm D call. The V and J ends lost 0 bases and 5 bases respectively, with 8 bases between them. The CDR3 spans 13 residues. From germline, CDR1 is LGHNA and CDR2 YNFKEQ. The CDR3 here is CASSQESSDEQYF. CDR3 nucleotides: TGTGCCAGCAGCCAAGAATCCAGCGACGAGCAGTACTTC.

This clone has a single count. The V and J genes are TRBV19 and TRBJ2-2; TRBD1 matches at 10 bases. This CDR3 contains 13 residues. CDR1 is LNHDA, CDR2 SQIVND, per germline (reference sequence). Losses at the gene ends were 10 bases for V and 6 bases for J; bases not matched to a gene: 5. This CDR3 reads CATQTGGPGELFF. DNA of the CDR3: TGTGCCACTCAGACAGGGGGCCCCGGGGAGCTGTTTTTT. Drawing the rest from reference TRBV19 and TRBJ2-2, the complete variable domain is DGGITQSPKYLFRKEGQNVTLSCEQNLNHDAMYWYRQDPGQGLRLIYYSQIVNDFQKGDIAEGYSVSREKKESFPLTVTSAQKNPTAFYLCATQTGGPGELFFGEGSRLTVL.

The chain has TRBV11-3 and TRBJ2-1, with a possible D match to TRBD2 (5 bases). V lost 5 bases and J 9 bases, leaving 11 bases between the germline ends. This CDR3 is 12 amino acids long. The V gene's germline CDR1 is SGHNT and CDR2 YENEEA. CDR3: CASSPPGSEQFF. The CDR3 DNA sequence: TGTGCCAGCAGCCCCCCGGGGAGTGAGCAGTTCTTC.

This chain links TRBV7-2 with TRBJ2-7, with a weak D call TRBD2 (5 bases). V shed 1 base and J shed 1 base, with 11 bases lying between them. The CDR3 has 15 residues. Germline V gives CDR1 SGHTA, CDR2 FQGNSA. CDR3 region: CASSLGISGSYEQYF. CDR3 nucleotides: TGTGCCAGCAGCTTAGGTATCAGCGGTTCCTACGAGCAGTACTTC.

This clone was counted a few times. This sequence joins TRBV7-9 and TRBJ1-1, with TRBD1 as a possible D gene (6 bases). The V and J ends lost 3 bases and 5 bases respectively, with 10 bases between them. The CDR3 covers 13 residues. Germline V gene data show CDR1 as SEHNR and CDR2 as FQNEAQ (reference sequence). CDR3 in DNA: TGTGCCAGCAGCTTCCCAGGGGCAACTGAAGCTTTCTTT. Translating gives CASSFPGATEAFF. Variable domain in full (rest from reference TRBV7-9 and TRBJ1-1): DTGVSQNPRHKITKRGQNVTFRCDPISEHNRLYWYRQTLGQGPEFLTYFQNEAQLEKSRLLSDRFSAERPKGSFSTLEIQRTEQGDSAMYLCASSFPGATEAFFGQGTRLTVV.

The chain is built from TRBV6-4 and TRBJ1-4; 9 nucleotides line up with TRBD1. The germline gives CDR1 MRHNA, CDR2 SNTAGT. V shed 3 bases, J shed 7 bases, and the junction held 6 bases outside the gene matches. The CDR3 has 15 residues. The CDR3 here is CASSETGTGSEKLFF. Written as DNA, the CDR3 is TGTGCCAGCAGTGAAACCGGGACAGGGTCTGAAAAACTGTTTTTT.

The chain links TRBV15 to TRBJ1-6; TRBD1 is a possible D gene (5 bases). Trimming removed 7 bases at V and 2 bases at J, with 12 bases between. CDR1 and CDR2 (germline): LNHNV, YYDKDF (reference sequence). The CDR3 extends over 15 amino acids. Written as DNA, the CDR3 is TGTGCCACCACCTCCGGGGGTGCCTATAATTCACCCCTCCACTTT. This codes for CATTSGGAYNSPLHF.

In DNA, the CDR3 is TGTGCCACTCTCCGGGACTCTGGGAGCAATCAGCCCCAGCATTTT. Its protein is CATLRDSGSNQPQHF. This rearrangement joins TRBV15 to TRBJ1-5; D is perhaps TRBD1 (5 bases). This CDR3 has 15 amino acids. Germline lookup yields CDR1 LNHNV and CDR2 YYDKDF (reference sequence). Trimming removed 9 bases at V and 1 base at J, with 16 bases between.

In its sample, this clone was seen a few times. The chain recombines TRBV19 with TRBJ2-3; 11 bases fit TRBD2. V gave up 4 bases and J gave up 2 bases; unmatched junction bases: 5. CDR1 is LNHDA and CDR2 is SQIVND in the germline V gene (reference sequence). There are 16 residues in the CDR3. CDR3 residues: CASSKLAGDHTDTQYF. CDR3 sequence (DNA): TGTGCCAGTAGTAAACTAGCGGGGGATCACACAGATACGCAGTATTTT.